This passage covers 8 T cell receptor beta chains from one sample sequenced in a study of Graves' ophthalmopathy and Graves' hyperthyroidism. Amplified TCR beta CDR3 regions were obtained using RNA transcripts as template. RT-PCR was first run with HTBI primers, then multiplex PCR in a second round. One entry per CDR3 protein results from TCRdb running MiXCR on the multiplex PCR reads. The table has about 400,000 distinct CDR3 sequences, around 20% seen once. Sequences were obtained from peripheral blood. The origin of the receptors is a woman aged 18-29 years with Graves' ophthalmopathy.

This clonotype has ten or more counts. This chain uses TRBV12-5 with TRBJ1-1; no clear D. The germline gives CDR1 LGHNT, CDR2 FRNRAP. This CDR3 has 12 amino acids. The V and J ends lost 3 bases and 11 bases respectively, with 13 bases between them. CDR3 amino acids: CASGFPRSRAFF. The CDR3, as DNA: TGTGCTAGTGGTTTTCCTCGCTCCCGGGCTTTCTTT.

There are a few counts of this clonotype. J is TRBJ1-1 and V is TRBV12-3 or TRBV12-4, with 7 bases identical to TRBD1. V was clipped by 9 bases and J by 2 bases; unmatched bases: 6. The CDR3 loop spans 13 amino acids. CDR3 residues: CASGTALNTEAFF. CDR3 nucleotides: TGTGCCAGTGGGACAGCGCTAAACACTGAAGCTTTCTTT.

There are many counts of this clonotype. The V call is TRBV6-5, the J call TRBJ2-6, with D possibly TRBD1 on 5 matching bases. Germline values: CDR1 MNHEY, CDR2 SVGAGI. V gave up 6 bases and J gave up 1 base, with 19 bases separating them. The CDR3 is 18 amino acids. The CDR3 DNA is TGTGCCAGCAGCCCTCTAGACAGAGTCTCATCTGGGGCCAACGTCCTGACTTTC. Amino acids: CASSPLDRVSSGANVLTF.

Many counts were recorded for this clonotype. The CDR3 loop is CAISASGQSYEQYF. In DNA form, the CDR3 reads TGTGCCATCAGTGCAAGCGGACAGTCCTACGAGCAGTACTTC. The chain recombines TRBV10-3 with TRBJ2-7; D might be TRBD1 (6 bases). V lost 4 bases, J lost 1 base, and 11 bases lay in between. The length of the CDR3 is 14 residues. The germline V gene encodes CDR1 ENHRY and CDR2 SYGVKD.

The chain uses TRBV27 and TRBJ2-7, with 12 bases identical to TRBD2. J gave up 3 bases and V 1 base, and 4 bases lay outside the gene matches. The CDR3 extends over 16 amino acids. Germline CDR1 reads MNHEY; CDR2 reads SMNVEV (reference sequence). The CDR3 DNA reads as TGTGCCAGCAGTTTATTAGGGACTAGCGGGCTCTACGAGCAGTACTTC. This sequence encodes CASSLLGTSGLYEQYF.

This clonotype was found many times. The gene calls are TRBV6-1 and TRBJ2-2; TRBD1 aligns across 9 bases. CDR3 length: 15 amino acids. CDR1 is MNHNS and CDR2 is SASEGT in the germline V gene. With V trimmed by 4 bases and J by 0 bases, 0 bases remained unmatched. CDR3 coding DNA: TGTGCCAGCAGTGGGGACAGGGCGAACACCGGGGAGCTGTTTTTT. Translating it yields CASSGDRANTGELFF.

The rearrangement joins TRBV6-1 to TRBJ1-3; D is unclear. CDR3 length: 15 residues. Germline lookup yields CDR1 MNHNS and CDR2 SASEGT. V was pared by 4 bases and J by 1 base, with 11 bases between. The CDR3 spells CASSGTYGSGNTIYF. DNA of the CDR3: TGTGCCAGCAGTGGGACCTATGGGTCTGGAAACACCATATATTTT.

This clonotype has ten or more counts. This rearrangement joins TRBV28 to TRBJ1-1; TRBD1 matches at 7 bases. The CDR3 has 15 residues. Germline CDR1 is MDHEN and CDR2 is SYDVKM. The trim removed 3 bases at V and 9 bases at J, leaving 13 bases unmatched. CDR3 in DNA: TGTGCCAGCAGTTTCCGACAGGGTAGGGGGCGGAAAGCTTTCTTT. Translating gives CASSFRQGRGRKAFF.